This T cell receptor beta chain was found in a study of glioma-infiltrating T cells after dendritic cell vaccination. Some clones are missing from TCRdb's copy, which holds only in-frame ones; the method was immunoSEQ multiplex PCR. The data show 100,000 or so clones, with 85% to 90% seen just once and 2.5% to 3.5% held by the top ten. The trim removed 5 bases at V and 4 bases at J, leaving 13 bases unmatched. Germline loops: CDR1 PRHDT, CDR2 FYEKMQ (reference sequence). The CDR3 runs 17 residues. The time point was: after dendritic cell vaccination, including at tumor progression/relapse. The specimen was blood, collected after dendritic cell vaccination. This TCR derives from a human donor with glioblastoma. The chain combines TRBV13 with TRBJ2-1, with TRBD2 matching 8 bases. This CDR3 reads CASSHLVPRGAYNEQFF. Written as DNA, the CDR3 is TGTGCCAGCAGCCACCTCGTTCCGCGGGGGGCATACAATGAGCAGTTCTTC. The whole variable domain, remainder taken from reference TRBV13 and TRBJ2-1, is AAGVIQSPRHLIKEKRETATLKCYPIPRHDTVYWYQQGPGQDPQFLISFYEKMQSDKGSIPDRFSAQQFSDYHSELNMSSLELGDSALYFCASSHLVPRGAYNEQFFGPGTRLTVL.